This paragraph covers one T cell receptor (beta chain) sequence. The antigen remains undetermined. In TCRdb, the 5' RACE reads were re-called with MiXCR into one record per CDR3 protein. The table shows some 130,000 distinct CDR3 sequences, with approximately 17% occurring only once. The CDR3 is made up of 16 amino acids. Germline CDR1 MGHRA, CDR2 YSYEKL. V gave up 4 bases and J gave up 3 bases; unmatched junction bases: 11. This sample is drawn from a study of CD8 T cells in ankylosing spondylitis. Overall study results and limits: Within ankylosing spondylitis blood, a TCR beta motif made up of eight or nine highly homologous variants appeared to be characteristic. There was reportedly significant enrichment of clones that were disease-linked in matched ankylosing spondylitis synovial fluid. CD8+ cells made up the disease-linked clones, which were relatively rare in peripheral blood.

Sequencing was carried out using blood, either unsorted or a sorted T cell fraction (not recorded which). The source is a male donor with ankylosing spondylitis. The gene calls are TRBV4-1 and TRBJ2-7; 8 nucleotides align to TRBD1. This CDR3 reads CASSLRTGGNDYEQYF. In DNA form, the CDR3 reads TGCGCCAGCAGCCTACGAACAGGGGGAAACGACTACGAGCAGTACTTC.